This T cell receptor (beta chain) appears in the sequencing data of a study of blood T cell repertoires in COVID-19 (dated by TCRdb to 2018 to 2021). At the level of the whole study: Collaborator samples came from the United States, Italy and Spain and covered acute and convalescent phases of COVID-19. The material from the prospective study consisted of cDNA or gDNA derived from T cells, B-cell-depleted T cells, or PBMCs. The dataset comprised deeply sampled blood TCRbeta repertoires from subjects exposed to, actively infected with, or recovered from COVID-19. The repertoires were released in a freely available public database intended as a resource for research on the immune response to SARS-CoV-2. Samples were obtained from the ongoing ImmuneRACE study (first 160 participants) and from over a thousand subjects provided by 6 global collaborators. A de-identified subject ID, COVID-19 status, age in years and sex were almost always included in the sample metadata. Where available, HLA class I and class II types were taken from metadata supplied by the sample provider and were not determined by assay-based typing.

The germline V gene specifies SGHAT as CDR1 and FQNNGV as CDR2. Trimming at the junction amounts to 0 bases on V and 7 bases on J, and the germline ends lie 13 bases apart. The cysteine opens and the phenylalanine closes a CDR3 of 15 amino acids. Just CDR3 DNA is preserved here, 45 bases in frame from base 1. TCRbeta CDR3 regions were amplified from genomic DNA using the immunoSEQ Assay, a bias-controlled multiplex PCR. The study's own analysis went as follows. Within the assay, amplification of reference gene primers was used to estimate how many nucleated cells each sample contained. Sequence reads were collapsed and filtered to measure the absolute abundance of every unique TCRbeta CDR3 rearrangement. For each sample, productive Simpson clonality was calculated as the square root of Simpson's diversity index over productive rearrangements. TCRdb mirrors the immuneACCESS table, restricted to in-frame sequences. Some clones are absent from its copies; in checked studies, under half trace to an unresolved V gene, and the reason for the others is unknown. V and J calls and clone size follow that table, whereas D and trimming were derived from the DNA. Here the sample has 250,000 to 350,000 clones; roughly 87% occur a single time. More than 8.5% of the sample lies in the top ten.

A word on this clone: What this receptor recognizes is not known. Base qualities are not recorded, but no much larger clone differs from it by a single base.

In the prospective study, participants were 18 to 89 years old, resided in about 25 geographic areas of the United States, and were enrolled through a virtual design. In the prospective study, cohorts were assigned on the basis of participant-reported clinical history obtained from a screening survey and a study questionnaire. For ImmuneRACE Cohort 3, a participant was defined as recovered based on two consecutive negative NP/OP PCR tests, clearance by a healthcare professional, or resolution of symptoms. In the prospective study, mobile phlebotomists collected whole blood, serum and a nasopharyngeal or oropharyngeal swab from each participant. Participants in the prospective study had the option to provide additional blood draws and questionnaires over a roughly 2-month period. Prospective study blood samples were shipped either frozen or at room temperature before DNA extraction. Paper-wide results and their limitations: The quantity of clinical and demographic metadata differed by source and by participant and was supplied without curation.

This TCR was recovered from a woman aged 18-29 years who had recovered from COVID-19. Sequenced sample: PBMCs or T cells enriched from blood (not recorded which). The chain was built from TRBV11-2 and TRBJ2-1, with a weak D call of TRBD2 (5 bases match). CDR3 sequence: CASSLDSYRGNEQFF. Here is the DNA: TGTGCCAGCAGCTTAGACAGCTACCGAGGGAATGAGCAGTTCTTC.